The 2 T cell receptor beta chains reported below all come from one sample, sequenced in a study of cytomegalovirus exposure and HLA in healthy donors. PCR involved 60 Vbeta and 13 Jbeta primers. Clones were sequenced by immunoSEQ multiplex PCR, and TCRdb holds only the in-frame ones, with some missing. The sample yields 150,000 to 200,000 clones, about 79% seen once. The material sequenced was PBMCs. These TCRs come from a man over 45 in good health and CMV-seropositive.

V and J are TRBV7-2 and TRBJ2-7; 7 bases match TRBD2. V dropped 4 bases and J dropped 6; count of bases not matched to a gene: 6. The length of the CDR3 is 13 residues. Germline lookup yields CDR1 SGHTA and CDR2 FQGNSA. The CDR3, as DNA: TGTGCCAGCAGCTCGATCCCGGGGGGCGAGCAGTACTTC. As protein: CASSSIPGGEQYF.

The V call is TRBV7-9, the J call TRBJ1-1; 7 bases are a match to TRBD1. Germline V gene sequence: CDR1 SEHNR, CDR2 FQNEAQ (reference sequence). The V and J ends lost 4 bases and 0 bases, in that order; junction bases with no gene match: 5. CDR3 length: 15 residues. The CDR3 DNA reads TGTGCCAGCAGCTCCTTAGGGACAGTGAACACTGAAGCTTTCTTT. Amino acids: CASSSLGTVNTEAFF.